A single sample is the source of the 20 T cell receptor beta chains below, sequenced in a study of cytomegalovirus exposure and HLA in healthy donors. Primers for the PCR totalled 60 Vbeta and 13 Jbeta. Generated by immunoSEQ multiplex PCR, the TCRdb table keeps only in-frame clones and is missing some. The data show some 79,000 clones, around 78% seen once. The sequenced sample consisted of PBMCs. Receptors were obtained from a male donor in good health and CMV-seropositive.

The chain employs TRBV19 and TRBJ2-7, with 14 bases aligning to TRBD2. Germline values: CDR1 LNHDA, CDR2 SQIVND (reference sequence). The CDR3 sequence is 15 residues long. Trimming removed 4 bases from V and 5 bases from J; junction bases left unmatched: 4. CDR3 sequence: CASSNRLAGGDEQYF. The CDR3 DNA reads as TGTGCCAGTAGTAACCGACTAGCGGGAGGGGACGAGCAGTACTTC.

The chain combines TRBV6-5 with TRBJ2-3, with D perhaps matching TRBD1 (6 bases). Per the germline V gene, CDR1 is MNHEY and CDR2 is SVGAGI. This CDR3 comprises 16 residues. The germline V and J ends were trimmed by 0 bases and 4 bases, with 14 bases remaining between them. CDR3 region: CASSYSQGFLSDTQYF. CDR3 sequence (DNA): TGTGCCAGCAGTTACTCCCAGGGGTTCCTTTCAGATACGCAGTATTTT.

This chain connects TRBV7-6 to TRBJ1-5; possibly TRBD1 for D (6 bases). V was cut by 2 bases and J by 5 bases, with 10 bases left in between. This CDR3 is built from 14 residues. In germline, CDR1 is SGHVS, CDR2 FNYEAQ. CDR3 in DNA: TGTGCCAGCAGCTTATGGGGGCGTGATCAGCCCCAGCATTTT. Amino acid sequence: CASSLWGRDQPQHF.

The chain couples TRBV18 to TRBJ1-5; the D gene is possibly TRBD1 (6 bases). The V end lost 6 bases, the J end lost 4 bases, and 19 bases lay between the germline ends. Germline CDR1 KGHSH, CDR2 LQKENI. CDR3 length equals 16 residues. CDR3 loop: CASSLSEQGLNQPQHF. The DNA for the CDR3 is TGTGCCAGCTCTCTGTCGGAACAGGGACTAAATCAGCCCCAGCATTTT.

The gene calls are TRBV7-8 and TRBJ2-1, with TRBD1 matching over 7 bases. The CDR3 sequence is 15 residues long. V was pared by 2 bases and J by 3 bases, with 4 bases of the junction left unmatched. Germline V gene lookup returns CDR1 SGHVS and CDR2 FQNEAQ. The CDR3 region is CASSLQGVSYNEQFF. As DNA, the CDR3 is TGTGCCAGCAGCTTACAGGGGGTAAGCTACAATGAGCAGTTCTTC.

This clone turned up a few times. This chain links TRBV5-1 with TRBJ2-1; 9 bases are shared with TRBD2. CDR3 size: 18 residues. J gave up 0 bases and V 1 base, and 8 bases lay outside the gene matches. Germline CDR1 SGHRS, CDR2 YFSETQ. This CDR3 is CASSLFPSGARSYNEQFF. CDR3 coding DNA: TGCGCCAGCAGCTTGTTTCCTAGCGGGGCCCGCTCCTACAATGAGCAGTTCTTC.

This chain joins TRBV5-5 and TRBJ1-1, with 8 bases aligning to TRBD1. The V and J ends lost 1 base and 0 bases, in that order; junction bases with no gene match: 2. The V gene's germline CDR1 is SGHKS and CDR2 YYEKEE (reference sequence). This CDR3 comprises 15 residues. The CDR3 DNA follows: TGTGCCAGCAGCTTGTCGGGACAGGTGAACACTGAAGCTTTCTTT. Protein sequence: CASSLSGQVNTEAFF.

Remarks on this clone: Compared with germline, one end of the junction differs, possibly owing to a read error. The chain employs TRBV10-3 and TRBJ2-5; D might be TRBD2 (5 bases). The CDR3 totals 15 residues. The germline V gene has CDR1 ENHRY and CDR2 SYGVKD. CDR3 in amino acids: CASSHDPRGQETQYF. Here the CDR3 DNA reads TGTGCCAGCAGTCACGACCCCCGAGGGCAAGAGACCCAGTACTTC.

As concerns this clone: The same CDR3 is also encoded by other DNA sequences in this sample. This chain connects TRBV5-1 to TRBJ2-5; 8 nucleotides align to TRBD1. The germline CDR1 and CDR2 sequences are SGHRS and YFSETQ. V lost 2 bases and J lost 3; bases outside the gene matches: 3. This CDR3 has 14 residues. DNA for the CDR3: TGCGCCAGCAGCTTTCAGGGGGCGGAAGAGACCCAGTACTTC. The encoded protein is CASSFQGAEETQYF.

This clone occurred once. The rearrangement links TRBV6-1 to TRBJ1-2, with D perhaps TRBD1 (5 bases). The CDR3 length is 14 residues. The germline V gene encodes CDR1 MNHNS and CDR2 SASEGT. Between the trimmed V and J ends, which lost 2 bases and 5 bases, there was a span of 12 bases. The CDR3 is CASSETRDFYGYTF. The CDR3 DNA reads TGTGCCAGCAGTGAAACTAGGGACTTTTATGGCTACACCTTC.

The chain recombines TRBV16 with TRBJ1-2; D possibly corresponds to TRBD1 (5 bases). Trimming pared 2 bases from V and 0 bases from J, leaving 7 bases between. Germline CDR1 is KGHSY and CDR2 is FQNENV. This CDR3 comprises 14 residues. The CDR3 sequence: CASSQAGTNYGYTF. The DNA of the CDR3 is TGTGCCAGCAGCCAAGCAGGGACTAACTATGGCTACACCTTC.

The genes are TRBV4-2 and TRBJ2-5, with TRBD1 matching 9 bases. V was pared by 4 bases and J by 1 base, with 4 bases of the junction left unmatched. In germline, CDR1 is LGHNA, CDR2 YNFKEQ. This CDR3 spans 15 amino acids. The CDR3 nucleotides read TGTGCCAGCAGCCCGGGACAGGGCCCCCAAGAGACCCAGTACTTC. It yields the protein CASSPGQGPQETQYF.

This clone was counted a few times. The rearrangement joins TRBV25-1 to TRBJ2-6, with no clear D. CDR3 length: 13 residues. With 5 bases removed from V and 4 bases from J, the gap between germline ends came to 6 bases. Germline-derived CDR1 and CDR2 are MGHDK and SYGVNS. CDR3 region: CASSNSGANVLTF. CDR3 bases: TGTGCCAGCAGTAACTCCGGGGCCAACGTCCTGACTTTC.

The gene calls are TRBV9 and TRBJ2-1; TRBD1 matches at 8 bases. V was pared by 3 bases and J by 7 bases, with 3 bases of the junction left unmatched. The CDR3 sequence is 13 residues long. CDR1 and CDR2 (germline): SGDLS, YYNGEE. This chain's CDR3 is CASSAGGGNEQFF. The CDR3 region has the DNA TGTGCCAGCAGCGCAGGGGGCGGGAATGAGCAGTTCTTC.

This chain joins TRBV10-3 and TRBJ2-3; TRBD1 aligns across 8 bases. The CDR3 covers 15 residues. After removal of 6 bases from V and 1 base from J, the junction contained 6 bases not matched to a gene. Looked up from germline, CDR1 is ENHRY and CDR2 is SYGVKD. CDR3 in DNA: TGTGCCATCAGCCTCCAGGGGGCTGGCACAGATACGCAGTATTTT. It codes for CAISLQGAGTDTQYF.

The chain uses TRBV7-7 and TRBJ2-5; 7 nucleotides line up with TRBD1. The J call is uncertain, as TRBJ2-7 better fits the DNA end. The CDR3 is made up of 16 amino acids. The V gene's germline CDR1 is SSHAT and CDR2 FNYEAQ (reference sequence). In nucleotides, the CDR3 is TGTGCCAGCAGCCCCCGGACAGGTCGCAATACCTACGAGCAGTACTTC. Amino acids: CASSPRTGRNTYEQYF.

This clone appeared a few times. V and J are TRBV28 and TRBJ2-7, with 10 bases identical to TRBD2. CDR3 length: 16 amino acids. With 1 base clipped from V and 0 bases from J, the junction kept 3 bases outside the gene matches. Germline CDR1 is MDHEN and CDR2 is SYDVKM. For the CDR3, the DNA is TGTGCCAGCAGTTTATCCGCTAGCGGGGGCTCCTACGAGCAGTACTTC. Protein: CASSLSASGGSYEQYF.

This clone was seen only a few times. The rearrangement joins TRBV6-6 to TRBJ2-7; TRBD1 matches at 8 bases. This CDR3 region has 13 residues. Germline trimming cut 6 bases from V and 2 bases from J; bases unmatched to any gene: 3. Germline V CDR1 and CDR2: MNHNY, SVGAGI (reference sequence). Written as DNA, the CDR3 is TGTGCCAGCAGCCAGGGGGCGGCCTACGAGCAGTACTTC. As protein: CASSQGAAYEQYF.

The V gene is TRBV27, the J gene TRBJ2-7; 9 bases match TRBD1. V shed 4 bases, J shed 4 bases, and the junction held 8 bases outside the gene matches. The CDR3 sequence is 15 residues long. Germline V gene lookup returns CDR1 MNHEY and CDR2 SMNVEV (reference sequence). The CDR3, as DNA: TGTGCCAGCAGTTCTACAGGGGGCATGTTTTACGAGCAGTACTTC. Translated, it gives CASSSTGGMFYEQYF.

CDR3 region: CASSMIVDLAEETQYF. CDR3 DNA: TGCGCCAGCAGTATGATTGTGGATCTAGCGGAAGAGACCCAGTACTTC. The rearrangement joins TRBV10-2 to TRBJ2-5, with TRBD2 identical over 7 bases. CDR1 and CDR2 (germline): WSHSY, SAAADI. V dropped 5 bases and J dropped 3; count of bases not matched to a gene: 12. There are 16 residues in the CDR3.